What follows are 21 T cell receptor beta chains derived from one specimen sequenced in a study of T cell responses to AZD1222 COVID-19 vaccine. The repertoire was sequenced with immunoSEQ multiplex PCR; TCRdb's copy has only in-frame clones and lacks some. Here the sample spans around 190,000 clones, about 86% being singletons. The specimen was peripheral blood, collected 28 days after the second AZD1222 dose. The origin of the receptors is an adult who received the AZD1222 COVID-19 vaccine.

The genes are TRBV21-1 and TRBJ2-1; the table's D gene call, TRBD1, was not cross checked with the DNA. TRBV21-1 is noted as a pseudogene. This CDR3 has 14 amino acids. CDR3 bases: TGTGCCAGCAGCAAAGGAGGACACAGCATTGAGAAGTTCTTC. Translating it yields CASSKGGHSIEKFF.

The rearrangement links TRBV2 to TRBJ1-2, with D unclear. The CDR3 loop spans 13 amino acids. Germline V gene data show CDR1 as SNHLY and CDR2 as FYNNEI. Between the trimmed V and J ends, which lost 1 base and 0 bases, there was a span of 3 bases. Written as DNA, the CDR3 is TGTGCCAGCAGTGAAGGTTCTAACTATGGCTACACCTTC. Protein sequence: CASSEGSNYGYTF.

The rearrangement links TRBV6-2 or TRBV6-3 to TRBJ2-2; maybe TRBD2 (5 bases). The CDR3 is made up of 13 amino acids. The V gene's germline CDR1 is MNHEY and CDR2 SVGEGT. Trimming left V 3 bases short and J 7 bases short, with 9 bases between. The CDR3 DNA reads as TGTGCCAGCAGTTATTATAGCGACGGGGAGCTGTTTTTT. As protein: CASSYYSDGELFF.

The V call is TRBV5-1, the J call TRBJ1-5; a possible D gene is TRBD1 (5 bases). V was shortened by 5 bases and J by 0 bases, with 12 bases between the two germline ends. This CDR3 is 15 amino acids long. In germline, CDR1 is SGHRS, CDR2 YFSETQ. The CDR3 nucleotides read TGCGCCAGCAGGCCAGGGATTGGTAGCAATCAGCCCCAGCATTTT. Its protein product is CASRPGIGSNQPQHF. Combining the CDR3 with reference TRBV5-1 and TRBJ1-5 gives the whole variable domain KAGVTQTPRYLIKTRGQQVTLSCSPISGHRSVSWYQQTPGQGLQFLFEYFSETQRNKGNFPGRFSGRQFSNSRSEMNVSTLELGDSALYLCASRPGIGSNQPQHFGDGTRLSIL.

V is TRBV4-2 and J is TRBJ2-3; 10 nucleotides match TRBD2. This CDR3 spans 17 amino acids. V lost 1 base and J lost 1; bases outside the gene matches: 5. Germline values: CDR1 LGHNA, CDR2 YNFKEQ. The CDR3 loop reads CASSQVGSGGGTDTQYF. CDR3 sequence (DNA): TGTGCCAGCAGCCAAGTTGGAAGCGGGGGGGGCACAGATACGCAGTATTTT.

This clone showed up just a few times. This chain links TRBV4-1 with TRBJ1-4; D is undetermined. Trimming stripped 3 bases from V and 8 bases from J, with 16 bases between. Germline CDR1 MGHRA, CDR2 YSYEKL. The length of the CDR3 is 15 residues. The CDR3 loop reads CASSQLPGLQEKLFF. DNA for the CDR3: TGCGCCAGCAGCCAGCTGCCGGGCCTCCAAGAAAAACTGTTTTTT.

The chain combines TRBV19 with TRBJ1-1; D not resolved. There are 14 residues in the CDR3. CDR1 and CDR2 from the germline V gene are LNHDA and SQIVND (reference sequence). V dropped 5 bases and J dropped 5 bases, with 15 bases sitting between them. CDR3 coding DNA: TGTGCCAGTAGTGCTCACAGAGGATGGACTGAAGCTTTCTTT. This encodes CASSAHRGWTEAFF.

V and J are TRBV3-1 (or the pseudogene TRBV3-2) and TRBJ2-3, with 12 bases lining up with TRBD2. J lost 3 bases, V lost 1 base, and 8 bases had no gene match. This CDR3 is built from 18 residues. CDR1 and CDR2 (germline): LGHDT, YNNKEL (reference sequence). The CDR3 sequence is CASSQGASGGAWTDTQYF. DNA for the CDR3: TGTGCCAGCAGCCAAGGGGCTAGCGGGGGGGCTTGGACAGATACGCAGTATTTT.

This chain links TRBV2 with TRBJ2-1; 8 bases are shared with TRBD1. J gave up 4 bases and V 2 bases, and 4 bases lay outside the gene matches. CDR1 is SNHLY and CDR2 is FYNNEI in the germline V gene. The CDR3 has 15 residues. CDR3 coding DNA: TGTGCCAGCAGTGAAAGGACAGGGACTTACAATGAGCAGTTCTTC. It translates to CASSERTGTYNEQFF.

The chain carries TRBV19 and TRBJ2-5; D ambiguous. The germline gives CDR1 LNHDA, CDR2 SQIVND (reference sequence). V was cut by 2 bases and J by 1 base, with 5 bases left in between. There are 13 residues in the CDR3. The CDR3 coding sequence is TGTGCCAGTAGTATATGGGGCCAAGAGACCCAGTACTTC. Its protein product is CASSIWGQETQYF.

The chain uses TRBV19 and TRBJ1-4, with 9 bases lining up with TRBD1. CDR1 and CDR2 (germline): LNHDA, SQIVND (reference sequence). V gave up 9 bases and J gave up 0 bases; unmatched junction bases: 11. CDR3 size: 17 residues. CDR3 in amino acids: CASSGTGNPATNEKLFF. In DNA form, the CDR3 reads TGTGCCAGCTCCGGGACAGGGAATCCGGCAACTAATGAAAAACTGTTTTTT.

This chain joins TRBV27 and TRBJ2-7; D may be TRBD2 (5 bases). The CDR3 contains 16 residues. Trimming took off 7 bases at V and 6 bases at J, with 25 bases between the two ends. Germline loops: CDR1 MNHEY, CDR2 SMNVEV (reference sequence). CDR3 DNA: TGTGCCAGCAAACCCTGGACTGAAGGGCTATGGGGCGAGCAGTACTTC. It codes for CASKPWTEGLWGEQYF.

DNA for the CDR3: TGTGCCAGCAGCCTCGGGACGGCTAGCACAGATACGCAGTATTTT. Amino acids: CASSLGTASTDTQYF. The V and J genes are TRBV5-5 and TRBJ2-3; D tentatively reads TRBD1 or TRBD2 (5 bases each). Germline V gene data show CDR1 as SGHKS and CDR2 as YYEKEE (reference sequence). The CDR3 totals 15 residues. The V and J ends lost 4 bases and 0 bases respectively, with 12 bases between them.

This clone is a singleton in its sample. The chain has TRBV9 and TRBJ2-5; TRBD2 agrees at 13 bases. Germline V CDR1 and CDR2: SGDLS, YYNGEE. This CDR3 region has 20 residues. With V trimmed by 0 bases and J by 4 bases, 15 bases remained unmatched. The CDR3 bases are TGTGCCAGCAGCGTAGCCGCCGGACTAGCGGGGGCCCAATCCGGAGAGACCCAGTACTTC. Translation: CASSVAAGLAGAQSGETQYF.

CDR3 protein: CASSYSGTHGYTF. As DNA, the CDR3 is TGTGCCAGCAGTTACTCAGGGACTCATGGCTACACCTTC. The chain couples TRBV6-6 to TRBJ1-2, with D possibly TRBD1 on 5 matching bases. V was clipped by 0 bases and J by 6 bases, with 8 bases between them. This CDR3 contains 13 residues. Germline V gene data show CDR1 as MNHNY and CDR2 as SVGAGI (reference sequence).

V is TRBV5-4 and J is TRBJ2-7; D tentatively reads TRBD1 or TRBD2 (5 bases each). CDR1 is SGHNT, CDR2 YYREEE, per germline (reference sequence). This CDR3 contains 14 residues. The V and J ends lost 0 bases and 5 bases respectively, with 12 bases between them. CDR3 residues: CASSLEGPRNEQYF. CDR3 in DNA: TGTGCCAGCAGCTTGGAGGGACCAAGAAACGAGCAGTACTTC.

The V gene is TRBV19, the J gene TRBJ2-3; 9 bases are a match to TRBD1. After removal of 5 bases from V and 1 base from J, the junction contained 4 bases not matched to a gene. There are 15 residues in the CDR3. The germline CDR1 and CDR2 sequences are LNHDA and SQIVND (reference sequence). For the CDR3, the DNA is TGTGCCAGTAGTCCGGGACAGGGAGGCACAGATACGCAGTATTTT. It is translated as CASSPGQGGTDTQYF.

The V call is TRBV12-5, the J call TRBJ2-7; D possibly corresponds to TRBD2 (6 bases). V lost 2 bases, J lost 4 bases, and 18 bases lay in between. The CDR3 has 16 residues. Germline V gene lookup returns CDR1 LGHNT and CDR2 FRNRAP. The CDR3 region has the DNA TGTGCTAGTGGTTTGCTACTGACTAGTGAGATGTACGAGCAGTACTTC. This translates into CASGLLLTSEMYEQYF.

The rearrangement uses TRBV6-5 and TRBJ2-5; D is ambiguous. Trimming stripped 2 bases from V and 3 bases from J, with 13 bases between. There are 15 residues in the CDR3. Germline V gene data show CDR1 as MNHEY and CDR2 as SVGAGI. The CDR3 DNA follows: TGTGCCAGCAGTTACGTACGTGGCAGCAAAGAGACCCAGTACTTC. Translated, it gives CASSYVRGSKETQYF.

V usage is TRBV7-3 and J usage is TRBJ1-2, with 8 positions matching TRBD1. From germline, CDR1 is SGHTA and CDR2 FQGTGA. Losses at the gene ends were 0 bases for V and 8 bases for J; bases not matched to a gene: 14. CDR3 length: 17 amino acids. Here the CDR3 DNA reads TGTGCCAGCAGCTTAACTGGGACAGGCTCATACATGGAGGGCTACACCTTC. Translation gives CASSLTGTGSYMEGYTF.

The CDR3 nucleotides are TGTGCCAGCAGCTCAGGATTCATGAACACTGAAGCTTTCTTT. Translating gives CASSSGFMNTEAFF. The gene calls are TRBV9 and TRBJ1-1; D gene uncertain. V was trimmed by 4 bases and J by 0 bases, leaving 10 bases between them. Germline CDR1 is SGDLS and CDR2 is YYNGEE. There are 14 residues in the CDR3.